Following are 19 T cell receptor beta chains from one sample sequenced in a study of blood T cell repertoires in COVID-19. Measured with immunoSEQ multiplex PCR; TCRdb has only the in-frame clones, and not every one. The data contain some 240,000 clones, 88% of them singletons. Sample: peripheral blood. These receptors all come from a woman between 65 and 79 years old with COVID-19, enrolled during active disease.

V gene TRBV19 combines with J gene TRBJ2-2; 8 bases agree with TRBD1. Germline trimming cut 3 bases from V and 4 bases from J; bases unmatched to any gene: 7. CDR1 and CDR2 (germline): LNHDA, SQIVND (reference sequence). CDR3 length: 16 amino acids. The CDR3 here is CASSISDRAFTGELFF. CDR3 DNA sequence: TGTGCCAGTAGTATTTCGGACAGGGCTTTCACCGGGGAGCTGTTTTTT.

V and J are TRBV18 and TRBJ1-3, with D possibly matching TRBD1 (6 bases). Germline V gives CDR1 KGHSH, CDR2 LQKENI. This CDR3 spans 16 amino acids. Trimming removed 2 bases at V and 4 bases at J, with 15 bases between. The CDR3 region is CASSPSTGAEGNTIYF. In DNA form, the CDR3 reads TGTGCCAGCTCACCATCGACAGGTGCCGAAGGAAACACCATATATTTT.

This sequence joins TRBV4-1 and TRBJ2-1; TRBD2 aligns across 13 bases. Germline V gene sequence: CDR1 MGHRA, CDR2 YSYEKL. CDR3 length: 17 residues. J lost 7 bases, V lost 5 bases, and 11 bases had no gene match. CDR3 loop: CASSTGTSGTWSNEQFF. CDR3 nucleotide sequence: TGCGCCAGCAGCACGGGGACTAGCGGGACATGGTCAAATGAGCAGTTCTTC.

J is TRBJ1-2 and V is TRBV7-8; D gene ambiguous. The CDR3 length is 13 residues. Germline CDR1 SGHVS, CDR2 FQNEAQ. V dropped 2 bases and J dropped 3 bases, with 7 bases sitting between them. The CDR3, as DNA: TGTGCCAGCAGCTTAAATGTCGACTATGGCTACACCTTC. Its translation: CASSLNVDYGYTF.

This clone was detected once. The chain links TRBV7-8 to TRBJ2-7; weak D call: TRBD1 (6 bases). This CDR3 comprises 18 residues. Germline assignment: CDR1 SGHVS and CDR2 FQNEAQ. Trimming left V 5 bases short and J 0 bases short, with 23 bases between. The CDR3 DNA follows: TGTGCCAGCAGCCCCCAACATACCGGGACACGGAGCTCCTACGAGCAGTACTTC. It encodes CASSPQHTGTRSSYEQYF.

The V and J genes are TRBV27 and TRBJ1-5; D is unclear. This CDR3 is built from 14 residues. The germline V and J ends were trimmed by 8 bases and 8 bases, with 19 bases remaining between them. The germline V gene encodes CDR1 MNHEY and CDR2 SMNVEV (reference sequence). For the CDR3, the DNA is TGTGCCAGCCGAAGAGGTAACGGCCCAGAGCCCCAGCATTTT. Amino acids: CASRRGNGPEPQHF.

The chain links TRBV6-1 to TRBJ2-3, with TRBD2 identical over 9 bases. Germline values: CDR1 MNHNS, CDR2 SASEGT. The CDR3 consists of 15 residues. V shed 3 bases, J shed 6 bases, and the junction held 7 bases outside the gene matches. The CDR3 DNA reads TGTGCCAGCAGTGATCAGCGGGAGGTCATGGATACGCAGTATTTT. Protein product: CASSDQREVMDTQYF.

The chain uses TRBV7-2 and TRBJ1-1; D is unclear. Germline V lookup: CDR1 SGHTA, CDR2 FQGNSA. Deletions cut 3 bases from V and 1 base from J, with 9 bases between. The CDR3 extends over 14 amino acids. Here the CDR3 reads CASSFNNQNTEAFF. CDR3 sequence (DNA): TGTGCCAGCAGCTTCAACAACCAGAACACTGAAGCTTTCTTT.

In this sample, this clone turned up once. V and J are TRBV3-1 (or the pseudogene TRBV3-2) and TRBJ2-1; the D is unclear. The V gene lost 5 bases and the J gene lost 6 bases, with 14 bases spanning the gap. This CDR3 region has 14 residues. CDR1 is LGHDT and CDR2 is YNNKEL in the germline V gene (reference sequence). CDR3 sequence: CASSSVAGSNEQFF. The CDR3 bases are TGTGCCAGCAGCTCCGTGGCAGGATCCAATGAGCAGTTCTTC.

The chain uses TRBV7-2 and TRBJ2-7; the D gene is possibly TRBD2 (5 bases). CDR1 SGHTA and CDR2 FQGNSA come from the germline V gene. With 0 bases removed from V and 3 bases from J, the gap between germline ends came to 15 bases. This CDR3 has 16 amino acids. The chain's CDR3 is CASSLAAGGSSYEQYF. The CDR3 DNA follows: TGTGCCAGCAGCTTAGCGGCCGGAGGTTCTAGCTACGAGCAGTACTTC.

The V call is TRBV5-1, the J call TRBJ2-5, with TRBD1 identical over 8 bases. The trim removed 4 bases at V and 5 bases at J, leaving 13 bases unmatched. Germline lookup yields CDR1 SGHRS and CDR2 YFSETQ. This CDR3 comprises 16 residues. The CDR3 DNA reads as TGCGCCAGCAGCGCGCGGACAGGGCTCTCTGTTGAGACCCAGTACTTC. This encodes CASSARTGLSVETQYF. The full variable domain, completed using reference TRBV5-1 and TRBJ2-5, is KAGVTQTPRYLIKTRGQQVTLSCSPISGHRSVSWYQQTPGQGLQFLFEYFSETQRNKGNFPGRFSGRQFSNSRSEMNVSTLELGDSALYLCASSARTGLSVETQYFGPGTRLLVL.

The rearrangement uses TRBV7-8 and TRBJ1-5; D call uncertain. V was shortened by 1 base and J by 5 bases, with 12 bases between the two germline ends. CDR1 is SGHVS, CDR2 FQNEAQ, per germline. CDR3 length: 15 amino acids. CDR3 region: CASSLVVEGDQPQHF. Written as DNA, the CDR3 is TGTGCCAGCAGCTTAGTAGTGGAGGGAGATCAGCCCCAGCATTTT.

V usage is TRBV30 and J usage is TRBJ1-1; TRBD1 matches at 7 bases. Germline V gene data show CDR1 as GTSNPN and CDR2 as SVGIG (reference sequence). The CDR3 spans 15 residues. With V trimmed by 5 bases and J by 2 bases, 11 bases remained unmatched. The CDR3 sequence is CAWVEGARGNTEAFF. The CDR3 DNA is TGTGCCTGGGTTGAGGGGGCGAGGGGTAACACTGAAGCTTTCTTT.

V usage is TRBV11-2 and J usage is TRBJ1-1, with 9 bases matching TRBD1. CDR3 length equals 18 residues. The junction had 13 bases not matched to a gene; V was cut back by 2 bases and J by 3 bases. In germline, CDR1 is SGHAT, CDR2 FQNNGV. The CDR3 reads CASSLLLGQGRRDTEAFF. CDR3 DNA: TGTGCCAGCAGCTTACTCCTAGGACAGGGGCGGCGCGACACTGAAGCTTTCTTT.

The genes are TRBV15 and TRBJ2-5, with a possible D match to TRBD1 (6 bases). The CDR3 contains 15 residues. Germline CDR1 LNHNV, CDR2 YYDKDF (reference sequence). Trimming removed 2 bases from V and 3 bases from J, with 13 bases in between. Here the CDR3 DNA reads TGTGCCACCAGCAGACCCACAGGGCCCAAAGAGACCCAGTACTTC. This translates into CATSRPTGPKETQYF.

The chain is built from TRBV20-1 and TRBJ2-7; D unresolved. The CDR3 is 11 residues long. Germline values: CDR1 DFQATT, CDR2 SNEGSKA (reference sequence). Trimming shortened V by 8 bases and J by 6 bases, and 14 bases separated the two germline ends. The CDR3 is CSPKLRSEQYF. For the CDR3, the DNA is TGCAGTCCAAAATTACGGAGCGAGCAGTACTTC.

This sequence joins TRBV6-6 and TRBJ2-7, with D possibly TRBD1 on 5 matching bases. The germline gives CDR1 MNHNY, CDR2 SVGAGI (reference sequence). This CDR3 spans 13 amino acids. The V end was cut by 6 bases, the J end by 6 bases, with 15 bases between. CDR3 region: CASSGPRGAEQYF. The CDR3 DNA follows: TGTGCCAGCAGCGGGCCCCGTGGGGCCGAGCAGTACTTC.

The chain links TRBV2 to TRBJ1-2; D gene ambiguous. Per the germline V gene, CDR1 is SNHLY and CDR2 is FYNNEI. V lost 8 bases to trimming and J lost 7 bases, with 14 bases between them. This CDR3 is built from 12 residues. The DNA of the CDR3 is TGTGCCAGCGAGTCTCCTGGTTCTGGCTACACCTTC. Translated: CASESPGSGYTF.

The chain links TRBV12-3 or TRBV12-4 to TRBJ1-2; unclear D gene. Trimming left V 1 base short and J 7 bases short, with 7 bases between. This CDR3 has 12 residues. In DNA form, the CDR3 reads TGTGCCAGCAGTTTAGTCCGGGGTGGCTACACCTTC. This codes for CASSLVRGGYTF.